Sequencing of this TCR beta chain was carried out in a study of shared clonotypes between healthy human individuals. Study background: Two women and a few men aged 18 to 49 made up the donors. Findings of the study overall: A generally larger estimated richness was seen in naive subsets than in memory subsets. Approximately 5.4% of naive CD4 clonotypes were common to a handful of donors.

In germline, CDR1 is SGHDN, CDR2 FVKESK. This CDR3 region has 19 residues. Trimming removed 6 bases from V and 6 bases from J, with 30 bases in between. HIV-negative, healthy adults without recent acute infections or vaccinations were the donors. Note on this clone: Its antigen is as yet unknown.

Clones were sequenced by immunoSEQ multiplex PCR, and TCRdb holds only the in-frame ones, with some missing. Of approximately 1,500,000 clones listed, around 98% are singletons. This receptor was taken from a man aged 30 to 45 in good health. The chain joins TRBV14 to TRBJ2-1; weak D call: TRBD2 (5 bases). Sequencing used naive CD4+ T cells sorted from blood. The subset was: CD45RA+ positively selected. The CDR3: CASRPTRVLEESVVNEQFF. The DNA for the CDR3 is TGTGCCAGCAGACCCACTAGGGTGCTGGAGGAATCTGTGGTCAATGAGCAGTTCTTC.